This T cell receptor beta chain was sequenced during a study of vaccination and CD4 T cells after COVID-19. Study findings and constraints: Looking at convalescent patients, 304 of their 307 vaccine-specific clones were spike mono-reactive.

Trimming pared 4 bases from V and 7 bases from J, leaving 10 bases between. The CDR3 consists of 12 residues. Germline CDR1 is SGHVS and CDR2 is FNYEAQ. Only a few counts were recorded for this clonotype. No antigen is known for it. With the Oncomine TCR Beta short-read assay, DNA from cultured CD4+ T cells was sequenced. TCRdb re-analysed the PCR reads in MiXCR, keeping a single row per CDR3 protein. The sample carries roughly 17,000 distinct CDR3 sequences, 43% recorded once. Described treatment: approximately 10-day PBMC culture with coronavirus spike peptide pools or control peptides (ViraFEST assay).

The sample here was CD4+ T cells from blood, cultured in vitro, taken before SARS-CoV-2 vaccination. The sequence derives from a human donor who had recovered from COVID-19. V is TRBV7-6 and J is TRBJ2-5; D is possibly TRBD1 (5 bases). This CDR3 reads CASSSGQGTQYF. The CDR3 region has the DNA TGTGCCAGCAGCTCGGGCCAGGGGACCCAGTACTTC.